This entry lists 18 T cell receptor beta chains sequenced from one sample in a study of T-cell reconstitution after alpha-beta-depleted transplantation in children. General study points: Newly made T cells mostly supplied T-cell counts and diversity one year after transplant.

The antigens for these receptors are not known. Unique molecular identifiers were incorporated during preparation of the TCRbeta library. TCRdb called the PCR reads again in MiXCR, with one record for every CDR3 protein. The sample lists about 300,000 distinct CDR3 sequences; nearly 8% were seen once. Sequenced material: peripheral blood, taken 360 days after TCRalphabeta/CD19-depleted stem cell transplant. These receptors originate from a female patient between 2 and 10 years old who had a stem cell transplant for Fanconi anemia, so the T cells may come from the graft donor.

This clonotype was observed at least ten times. The chain uses TRBV29-1 and TRBJ2-3; TRBD2 aligns across 8 bases. Per germline, CDR1 SQVTM and CDR2 ANQGSEA. This CDR3 comprises 14 residues. The junction had 7 bases not matched to a gene; V was cut back by 5 bases and J by 3 bases. This CDR3 is CSVTGLAVTDTQYF. CDR3 nucleotides: TGCAGCGTTACCGGACTAGCTGTTACAGATACGCAGTATTTT.

Worth noting for this clonotype: The junction does not match germline at one end; this may be a read error. The chain links TRBV20-1 to TRBJ2-3, with TRBD2 matching over 12 bases. CDR3 size: 16 residues. Germline values: CDR1 DFQATT, CDR2 SNEGSKA (reference sequence). In DNA form, the CDR3 reads TGCAGTGCTACACCGACTAGCGGGGGTCGCACAGATACGCAGTTTTTT. It is translated as CSATPTSGGRTDTQFF.

At least ten counts were recorded for this clonotype. The V call is TRBV5-1, the J call TRBJ2-5; D may be TRBD2 (6 bases). Germline V gene data show CDR1 as SGHRS and CDR2 as YFSETQ. V lost 0 bases and J 4 bases, leaving 10 bases between the germline ends. The CDR3 consists of 14 residues. The CDR3 reads CASSLAGRIETQYF. DNA of the CDR3: TGCGCCAGCAGCTTGGCAGGGAGGATAGAGACCCAGTACTTC.

This clonotype was seen many times. The genes are TRBV3-1 and TRBJ2-1; the match to TRBD2 covers 8 bases. Germline V gene data show CDR1 as LGHDT and CDR2 as YNNKEL (reference sequence). This CDR3 comprises 15 residues. Trimming took 10 bases from V and 8 from J; bases not matched to a gene: 16. CDR3 sequence (DNA): TGTGCCAATGCGAGGAGCAGCGGGAGAGCGGATGAGCAGTTCTTC. Protein sequence: CANARSSGRADEQFF.

This clonotype occurred a few times. The chain carries TRBV7-9 and TRBJ2-1; 9 bases agree with TRBD1. The ends lost 4 bases at V and 6 bases at J; junction bases unmatched: 4. Germline CDR1 SEHNR, CDR2 FQNEAQ (reference sequence). CDR3 size: 14 residues. In DNA, the CDR3 is TGTGCCAGCAGCTGGACAGGGGTCGGCAATGAGCAGTTCTTC. Translating it yields CASSWTGVGNEQFF.

The chain uses TRBV20-1 and TRBJ1-5; D remains ambiguous. Per the germline V gene, CDR1 is DFQATT and CDR2 is SNEGSKA (reference sequence). The ends were cut back, 3 bases at V and 4 bases at J, with 10 bases in the middle. This CDR3 spans 13 amino acids. The CDR3 protein is CSARASGNQPQHF. CDR3 nucleotides: TGCAGTGCTAGGGCGTCGGGAAATCAGCCCCAGCATTTT.

This clonotype was counted a few times. The V and J genes are TRBV9 and TRBJ1-6; D unresolved. Trimming stripped 0 bases from V and 9 bases from J, with 7 bases between. The CDR3 is 13 residues long. Germline V lookup: CDR1 SGDLS, CDR2 YYNGEE. The CDR3 coding sequence is TGTGCCAGCAGCGTAGAGTGGAGTTCACCCCTCCACTTT. Its translation is CASSVEWSSPLHF.

This clonotype was detected many times. This chain uses TRBV29-1 with TRBJ2-1; 11 bases agree with TRBD2. Looked up from germline, CDR1 is SQVTM and CDR2 is ANQGSEA. The ends lost 7 bases at V and 3 bases at J; junction bases unmatched: 8. This CDR3 comprises 15 residues. The CDR3 DNA reads as TGCAGCGCTACAACTAGCGGGGGTAGCTACAATGAGCAGTTCTTC. It specifies CSATTSGGSYNEQFF.

This clonotype was counted many times. The rearrangement links TRBV6-5 to TRBJ1-1, with D hard to call. The CDR3 has 14 amino acids. The V end was cut by 2 bases, the J end by 0 bases, with 7 bases between. Germline V gene sequence: CDR1 MNHEY, CDR2 SVGAGI. CDR3 loop: CASSYQPVNTEAFF. The DNA for the CDR3 is TGTGCCAGCAGTTACCAGCCCGTGAACACTGAAGCTTTCTTT.

This clonotype was counted between two and nine times. The chain is built from TRBV3-1 and TRBJ2-7; 9 nucleotides line up with TRBD2. The germline CDR1 and CDR2 sequences are LGHDT and YNNKEL (reference sequence). The CDR3 spans 17 residues. The ends lost 1 base at V and 3 bases at J; junction bases unmatched: 10. CDR3 DNA sequence: TGTGCCAGCAGCCAAGGGCCTCTCGCGGGAGGGCTCTACGAGCAGTACTTC. It specifies CASSQGPLAGGLYEQYF.

The chain carries TRBV3-1 and TRBJ2-1; D might be TRBD1 or TRBD2, each matching 7 bases. CDR1 and CDR2 from the germline V gene are LGHDT and YNNKEL (reference sequence). The CDR3 covers 12 residues. The V end was cut by 8 bases, the J end by 7 bases, with 12 bases between. CDR3 nucleotides: TGTGCCAGCCAGGGGGAGGGGAATGAGCAGTTCTTC. Protein product: CASQGEGNEQFF.

The table lists this clonotype with a few counts. CDR3 DNA: TGTGCCAGCAGTTTTCGGACCAGGGGGCACTATGGCTACACCTTC. As protein: CASSFRTRGHYGYTF. This rearrangement joins TRBV28 to TRBJ1-2, with 8 bases lining up with TRBD1. Looked up from germline, CDR1 is MDHEN and CDR2 is SYDVKM. This CDR3 spans 15 amino acids. J gave up 3 bases and V 3 bases, and 6 bases lay outside the gene matches.

This clonotype has at least ten counts. The chain uses TRBV7-2 and TRBJ2-2; a possible D gene is TRBD1 (5 bases). Germline CDR1 is SGHTA and CDR2 is FQGNSA. CDR3 length: 18 amino acids. Trimming took off 5 bases at V and 0 bases at J, with 19 bases between the two ends. The CDR3 reads CASSRRTLSFANTGELFF. In DNA, the CDR3 is TGTGCCAGCAGCCGCCGGACATTGTCATTCGCGAACACCGGGGAGCTGTTTTTT.

The chain recombines TRBV5-1 with TRBJ1-2; 8 bases agree with TRBD1. V dropped 0 bases and J dropped 6; count of bases not matched to a gene: 7. Germline V gives CDR1 SGHRS, CDR2 YFSETQ. The CDR3 consists of 15 residues. CDR3 region: CASSLDGQGLNGYTF. CDR3 in DNA: TGCGCCAGCAGCTTGGACGGACAGGGTTTAAATGGCTACACCTTC.

Ten or more counts support this clonotype. The V and J genes are TRBV6-2 or TRBV6-3 and TRBJ1-5; D remains unclear. The CDR3 consists of 17 residues. From germline, CDR1 is MNHEY and CDR2 SVGEGT. The germline V and J ends were trimmed by 0 bases and 0 bases, with 12 bases remaining between them. The CDR3 DNA is TGTGCCAGCAGTTACTCTGGCAGACCTCGTAGCAATCAGCCCCAGCATTTT. Protein sequence: CASSYSGRPRSNQPQHF.

The sample holds many counts of this clonotype. J is TRBJ2-1 and V is TRBV9; TRBD2 agrees at 7 bases. The CDR3 extends over 12 amino acids. Germline V CDR1 and CDR2: SGDLS, YYNGEE. Germline trimming cut 3 bases from V and 7 bases from J; bases unmatched to any gene: 1. The CDR3 region has the DNA TGTGCCAGCAGCGGGGGAGGGAATGAGCAGTTCTTC. This sequence encodes CASSGGGNEQFF.

This chain connects TRBV19 to TRBJ2-5; 10 bases align to TRBD1. The CDR3 sequence is 15 residues long. The V segment lost 5 bases and the J segment 5 bases; nucleotides outside the gene matches: 8. Germline CDR1 LNHDA, CDR2 SQIVND (reference sequence). The CDR3 nucleotides read TGTGCCAGTAGTGCCCGGGACAGGGGCGAGGAGACCCAGTACTTC. It yields the protein CASSARDRGEETQYF.

There are many counts of this clonotype. J is TRBJ2-1 and V is TRBV7-6, with TRBD2 matching 7 bases. This CDR3 has 16 residues. Germline V gene sequence: CDR1 SGHVS, CDR2 FNYEAQ. V lost 4 bases to trimming and J lost 7 bases; unmatched junction nucleotides: 13. The CDR3 loop is CASSSRWAGEENEQFF. CDR3 coding DNA: TGTGCCAGCAGCTCCCGCTGGGCGGGGGAAGAAAATGAGCAGTTCTTC.